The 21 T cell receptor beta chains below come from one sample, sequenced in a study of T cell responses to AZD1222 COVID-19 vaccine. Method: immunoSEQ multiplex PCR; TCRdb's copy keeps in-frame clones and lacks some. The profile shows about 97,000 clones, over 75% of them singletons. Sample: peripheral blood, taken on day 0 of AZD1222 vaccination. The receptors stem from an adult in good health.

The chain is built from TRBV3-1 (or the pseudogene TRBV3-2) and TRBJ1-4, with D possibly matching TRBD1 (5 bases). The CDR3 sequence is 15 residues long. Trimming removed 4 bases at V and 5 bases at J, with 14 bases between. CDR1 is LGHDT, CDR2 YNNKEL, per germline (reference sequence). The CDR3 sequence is CASSLRREGNEKLFF. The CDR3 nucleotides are TGTGCCAGCAGCCTACGTCGTGAGGGGAATGAAAAACTGTTTTTT.

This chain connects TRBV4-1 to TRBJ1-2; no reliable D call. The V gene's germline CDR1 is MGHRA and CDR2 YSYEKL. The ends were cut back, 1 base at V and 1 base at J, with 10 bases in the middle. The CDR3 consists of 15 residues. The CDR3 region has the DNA TGCGCCAGCAGCCAAGGACACATCAATAACTATGGCTACACCTTC. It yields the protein CASSQGHINNYGYTF.

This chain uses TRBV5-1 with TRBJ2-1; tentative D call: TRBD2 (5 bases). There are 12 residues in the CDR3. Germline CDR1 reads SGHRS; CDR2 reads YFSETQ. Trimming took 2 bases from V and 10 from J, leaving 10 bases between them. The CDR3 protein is CASSFNQREQFF. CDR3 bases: TGCGCCAGCAGCTTTAACCAGCGGGAGCAGTTCTTC.

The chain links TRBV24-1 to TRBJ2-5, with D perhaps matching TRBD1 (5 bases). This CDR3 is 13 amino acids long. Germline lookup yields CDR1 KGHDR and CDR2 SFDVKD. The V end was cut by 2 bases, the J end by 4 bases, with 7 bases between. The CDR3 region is CATSDWGSETQYF. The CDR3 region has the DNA TGTGCCACCAGTGATTGGGGCTCAGAGACCCAGTACTTC.

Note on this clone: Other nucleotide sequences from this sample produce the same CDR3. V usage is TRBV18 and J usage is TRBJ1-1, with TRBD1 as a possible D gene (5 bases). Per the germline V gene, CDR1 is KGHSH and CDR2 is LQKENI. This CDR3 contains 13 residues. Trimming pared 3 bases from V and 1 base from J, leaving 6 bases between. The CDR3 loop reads CASSPGQNTEAFF. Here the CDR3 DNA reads TGTGCCAGCTCACCCGGACAGAACACTGAAGCTTTCTTT.

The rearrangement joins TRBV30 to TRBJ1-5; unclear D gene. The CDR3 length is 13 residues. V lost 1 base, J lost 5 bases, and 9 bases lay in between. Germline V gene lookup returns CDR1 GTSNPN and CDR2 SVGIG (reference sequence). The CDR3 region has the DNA TGTGCCTGGAGTGGAATGAGGGATCAGCCCCAGCATTTT. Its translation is CAWSGMRDQPQHF. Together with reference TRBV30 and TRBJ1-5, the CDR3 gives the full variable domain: SQTIHQWPATLVQPVGSPLSLECTVEGTSNPNLYWYRQAAGRGLQLLFYSVGIGQISSEVPQNLSASRPQDRQFILSSKKLLLSDSGFYLCAWSGMRDQPQHFGDGTRLSIL.

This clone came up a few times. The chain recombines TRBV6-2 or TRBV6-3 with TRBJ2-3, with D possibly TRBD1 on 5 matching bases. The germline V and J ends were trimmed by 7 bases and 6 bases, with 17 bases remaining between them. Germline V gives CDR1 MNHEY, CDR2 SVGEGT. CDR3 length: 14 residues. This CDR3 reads CASTPGGARDTQYF. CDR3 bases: TGTGCCAGCACCCCTGGTGGGGCCCGGGATACGCAGTATTTT.

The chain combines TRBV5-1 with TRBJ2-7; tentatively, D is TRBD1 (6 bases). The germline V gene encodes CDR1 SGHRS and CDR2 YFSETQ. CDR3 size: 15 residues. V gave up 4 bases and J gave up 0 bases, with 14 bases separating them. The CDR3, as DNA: TGCGCCAGCAGCCCTGGGGACATATCCTCCTACGAGCAGTACTTC. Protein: CASSPGDISSYEQYF. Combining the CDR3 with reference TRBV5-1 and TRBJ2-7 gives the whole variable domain KAGVTQTPRYLIKTRGQQVTLSCSPISGHRSVSWYQQTPGQGLQFLFEYFSETQRNKGNFPGRFSGRQFSNSRSEMNVSTLELGDSALYLCASSPGDISSYEQYFGPGTRLTVT.

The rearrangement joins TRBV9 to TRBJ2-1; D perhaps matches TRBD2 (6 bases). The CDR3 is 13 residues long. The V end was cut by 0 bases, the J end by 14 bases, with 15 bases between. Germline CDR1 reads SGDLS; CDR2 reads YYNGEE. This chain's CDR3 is CASSVAGFGEEFF. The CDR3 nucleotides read TGTGCCAGCAGCGTAGCTGGATTCGGGGAGGAGTTCTTC.

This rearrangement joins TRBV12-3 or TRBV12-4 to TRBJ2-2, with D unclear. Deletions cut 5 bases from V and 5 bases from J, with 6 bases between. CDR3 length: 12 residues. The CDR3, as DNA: TGTGCCAGCAGTAGACAAACCGGGGAGCTGTTTTTT. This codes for CASSRQTGELFF.

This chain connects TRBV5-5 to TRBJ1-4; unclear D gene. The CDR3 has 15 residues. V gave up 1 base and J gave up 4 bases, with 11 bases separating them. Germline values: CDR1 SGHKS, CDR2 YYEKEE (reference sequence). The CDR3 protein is CASSLRAAINEKLFF. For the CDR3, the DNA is TGTGCCAGCAGCTTGAGGGCAGCGATTAATGAAAAACTGTTTTTT.

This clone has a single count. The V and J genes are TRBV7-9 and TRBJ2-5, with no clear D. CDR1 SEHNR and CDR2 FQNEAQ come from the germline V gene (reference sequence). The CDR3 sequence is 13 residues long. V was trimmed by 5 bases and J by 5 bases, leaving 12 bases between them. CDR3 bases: TGTGCCAGCAGCCCCCTTGGGTGGGAGACCCAGTACTTC. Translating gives CASSPLGWETQYF.

The CDR3 spells CAWSPTRLGNTIYF. Here the CDR3 DNA reads TGTGCCTGGAGTCCGACTCGACTTGGGAACACCATATATTTT. This chain links TRBV30 with TRBJ1-3; D gene uncertain. The CDR3 is made up of 14 amino acids. Trimming left V 2 bases short and J 7 bases short, with 15 bases between. From germline, CDR1 is GTSNPN and CDR2 SVGIG (reference sequence).

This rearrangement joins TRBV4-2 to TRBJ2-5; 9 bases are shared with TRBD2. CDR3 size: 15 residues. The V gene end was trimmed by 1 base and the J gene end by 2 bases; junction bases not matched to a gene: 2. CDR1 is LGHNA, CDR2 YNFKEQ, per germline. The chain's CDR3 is CASSQATSGQETQYF. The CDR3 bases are TGTGCCAGCAGCCAAGCGACTAGCGGACAAGAGACCCAGTACTTC.

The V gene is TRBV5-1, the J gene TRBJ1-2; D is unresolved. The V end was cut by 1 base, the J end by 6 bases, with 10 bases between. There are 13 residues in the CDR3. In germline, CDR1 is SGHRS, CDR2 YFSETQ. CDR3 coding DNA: TGCGCCAGCAGCTTGATAGGGCACGATGGCTACACCTTC. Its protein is CASSLIGHDGYTF.

The CDR3 loop is CSAYGTYEQYF. As DNA, the CDR3 is TGCAGTGCTTACGGGACCTACGAGCAGTACTTC. The chain links TRBV20-1 to TRBJ2-7, with D possibly being TRBD2 (5 bases). Germline V CDR1 and CDR2: DFQATT, SNEGSKA (reference sequence). V dropped 5 bases and J dropped 2 bases, with 7 bases sitting between them. The CDR3 is made up of 11 amino acids.

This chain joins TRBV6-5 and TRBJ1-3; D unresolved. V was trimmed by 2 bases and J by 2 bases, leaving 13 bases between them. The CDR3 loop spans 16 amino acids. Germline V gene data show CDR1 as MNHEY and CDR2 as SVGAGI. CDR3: CASSYDGRNTGNTIYF. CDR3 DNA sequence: TGTGCCAGCAGTTACGATGGGAGGAACACTGGAAACACCATATATTTT.

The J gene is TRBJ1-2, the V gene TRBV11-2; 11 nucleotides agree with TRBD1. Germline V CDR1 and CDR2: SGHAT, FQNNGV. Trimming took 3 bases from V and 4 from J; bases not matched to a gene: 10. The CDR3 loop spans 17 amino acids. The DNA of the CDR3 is TGTGCCAGCAGCTTGATTGCCGGGACAGGGGGACTCTATGGCTACACCTTC. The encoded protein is CASSLIAGTGGLYGYTF.

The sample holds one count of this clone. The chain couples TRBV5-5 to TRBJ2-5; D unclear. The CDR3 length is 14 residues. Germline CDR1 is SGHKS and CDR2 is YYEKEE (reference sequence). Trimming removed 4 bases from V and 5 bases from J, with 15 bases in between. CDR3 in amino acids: CASSRLRTSETQYF. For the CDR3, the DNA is TGTGCCAGCAGCCGGCTAAGGACGAGCGAGACCCAGTACTTC.

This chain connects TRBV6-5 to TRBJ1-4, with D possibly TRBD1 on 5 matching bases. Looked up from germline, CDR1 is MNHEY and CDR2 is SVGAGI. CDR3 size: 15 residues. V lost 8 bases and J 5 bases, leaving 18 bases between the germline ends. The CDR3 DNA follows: TGTGCCAGCGGGACCTCCTGGGCCCAAAATGAAAAACTGTTTTTT. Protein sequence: CASGTSWAQNEKLFF.

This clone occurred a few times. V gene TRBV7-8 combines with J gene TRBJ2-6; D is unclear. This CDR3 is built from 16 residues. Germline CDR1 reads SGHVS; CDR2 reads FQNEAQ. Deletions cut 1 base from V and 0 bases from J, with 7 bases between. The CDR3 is CASSLGVSSGANVLTF. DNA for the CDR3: TGTGCCAGCAGCTTAGGAGTATCCTCTGGGGCCAACGTCCTGACTTTC.